This T cell receptor beta chain was obtained from a study of PD-L1 blockade in urothelial cancer. Study-level findings and limits: Having blood TCR clonality under the median before treatment predicted better survival.

Comments on this clone: What it recognizes is unknown.

Sequencing used immunoSEQ multiplex PCR; TCRdb keeps in-frame clones, though not all of them. The sample shows about 87,000 clones, roughly 84% of them seen only once. Trimming took 3 bases from V and 0 from J; bases not matched to a gene: 10. Germline V gene data show CDR1 as LNHDA and CDR2 as SQIVND (reference sequence). The CDR3 contains 17 residues. Time point indicated: pretreatment peripheral blood. The chain recombines TRBV19 with TRBJ2-7; TRBD1 matches 8 bases. The TCR originated in a man aged 55 to 70 with urothelial cancer. Material: PBMCs, obtained around atezolizumab (anti-PD-L1) treatment. The CDR3 reads CASSISLRGQVSYEQYF. CDR3 sequence (DNA): TGTGCCAGTAGTATCTCTCTCCGGGGACAGGTCTCCTACGAGCAGTACTTC.